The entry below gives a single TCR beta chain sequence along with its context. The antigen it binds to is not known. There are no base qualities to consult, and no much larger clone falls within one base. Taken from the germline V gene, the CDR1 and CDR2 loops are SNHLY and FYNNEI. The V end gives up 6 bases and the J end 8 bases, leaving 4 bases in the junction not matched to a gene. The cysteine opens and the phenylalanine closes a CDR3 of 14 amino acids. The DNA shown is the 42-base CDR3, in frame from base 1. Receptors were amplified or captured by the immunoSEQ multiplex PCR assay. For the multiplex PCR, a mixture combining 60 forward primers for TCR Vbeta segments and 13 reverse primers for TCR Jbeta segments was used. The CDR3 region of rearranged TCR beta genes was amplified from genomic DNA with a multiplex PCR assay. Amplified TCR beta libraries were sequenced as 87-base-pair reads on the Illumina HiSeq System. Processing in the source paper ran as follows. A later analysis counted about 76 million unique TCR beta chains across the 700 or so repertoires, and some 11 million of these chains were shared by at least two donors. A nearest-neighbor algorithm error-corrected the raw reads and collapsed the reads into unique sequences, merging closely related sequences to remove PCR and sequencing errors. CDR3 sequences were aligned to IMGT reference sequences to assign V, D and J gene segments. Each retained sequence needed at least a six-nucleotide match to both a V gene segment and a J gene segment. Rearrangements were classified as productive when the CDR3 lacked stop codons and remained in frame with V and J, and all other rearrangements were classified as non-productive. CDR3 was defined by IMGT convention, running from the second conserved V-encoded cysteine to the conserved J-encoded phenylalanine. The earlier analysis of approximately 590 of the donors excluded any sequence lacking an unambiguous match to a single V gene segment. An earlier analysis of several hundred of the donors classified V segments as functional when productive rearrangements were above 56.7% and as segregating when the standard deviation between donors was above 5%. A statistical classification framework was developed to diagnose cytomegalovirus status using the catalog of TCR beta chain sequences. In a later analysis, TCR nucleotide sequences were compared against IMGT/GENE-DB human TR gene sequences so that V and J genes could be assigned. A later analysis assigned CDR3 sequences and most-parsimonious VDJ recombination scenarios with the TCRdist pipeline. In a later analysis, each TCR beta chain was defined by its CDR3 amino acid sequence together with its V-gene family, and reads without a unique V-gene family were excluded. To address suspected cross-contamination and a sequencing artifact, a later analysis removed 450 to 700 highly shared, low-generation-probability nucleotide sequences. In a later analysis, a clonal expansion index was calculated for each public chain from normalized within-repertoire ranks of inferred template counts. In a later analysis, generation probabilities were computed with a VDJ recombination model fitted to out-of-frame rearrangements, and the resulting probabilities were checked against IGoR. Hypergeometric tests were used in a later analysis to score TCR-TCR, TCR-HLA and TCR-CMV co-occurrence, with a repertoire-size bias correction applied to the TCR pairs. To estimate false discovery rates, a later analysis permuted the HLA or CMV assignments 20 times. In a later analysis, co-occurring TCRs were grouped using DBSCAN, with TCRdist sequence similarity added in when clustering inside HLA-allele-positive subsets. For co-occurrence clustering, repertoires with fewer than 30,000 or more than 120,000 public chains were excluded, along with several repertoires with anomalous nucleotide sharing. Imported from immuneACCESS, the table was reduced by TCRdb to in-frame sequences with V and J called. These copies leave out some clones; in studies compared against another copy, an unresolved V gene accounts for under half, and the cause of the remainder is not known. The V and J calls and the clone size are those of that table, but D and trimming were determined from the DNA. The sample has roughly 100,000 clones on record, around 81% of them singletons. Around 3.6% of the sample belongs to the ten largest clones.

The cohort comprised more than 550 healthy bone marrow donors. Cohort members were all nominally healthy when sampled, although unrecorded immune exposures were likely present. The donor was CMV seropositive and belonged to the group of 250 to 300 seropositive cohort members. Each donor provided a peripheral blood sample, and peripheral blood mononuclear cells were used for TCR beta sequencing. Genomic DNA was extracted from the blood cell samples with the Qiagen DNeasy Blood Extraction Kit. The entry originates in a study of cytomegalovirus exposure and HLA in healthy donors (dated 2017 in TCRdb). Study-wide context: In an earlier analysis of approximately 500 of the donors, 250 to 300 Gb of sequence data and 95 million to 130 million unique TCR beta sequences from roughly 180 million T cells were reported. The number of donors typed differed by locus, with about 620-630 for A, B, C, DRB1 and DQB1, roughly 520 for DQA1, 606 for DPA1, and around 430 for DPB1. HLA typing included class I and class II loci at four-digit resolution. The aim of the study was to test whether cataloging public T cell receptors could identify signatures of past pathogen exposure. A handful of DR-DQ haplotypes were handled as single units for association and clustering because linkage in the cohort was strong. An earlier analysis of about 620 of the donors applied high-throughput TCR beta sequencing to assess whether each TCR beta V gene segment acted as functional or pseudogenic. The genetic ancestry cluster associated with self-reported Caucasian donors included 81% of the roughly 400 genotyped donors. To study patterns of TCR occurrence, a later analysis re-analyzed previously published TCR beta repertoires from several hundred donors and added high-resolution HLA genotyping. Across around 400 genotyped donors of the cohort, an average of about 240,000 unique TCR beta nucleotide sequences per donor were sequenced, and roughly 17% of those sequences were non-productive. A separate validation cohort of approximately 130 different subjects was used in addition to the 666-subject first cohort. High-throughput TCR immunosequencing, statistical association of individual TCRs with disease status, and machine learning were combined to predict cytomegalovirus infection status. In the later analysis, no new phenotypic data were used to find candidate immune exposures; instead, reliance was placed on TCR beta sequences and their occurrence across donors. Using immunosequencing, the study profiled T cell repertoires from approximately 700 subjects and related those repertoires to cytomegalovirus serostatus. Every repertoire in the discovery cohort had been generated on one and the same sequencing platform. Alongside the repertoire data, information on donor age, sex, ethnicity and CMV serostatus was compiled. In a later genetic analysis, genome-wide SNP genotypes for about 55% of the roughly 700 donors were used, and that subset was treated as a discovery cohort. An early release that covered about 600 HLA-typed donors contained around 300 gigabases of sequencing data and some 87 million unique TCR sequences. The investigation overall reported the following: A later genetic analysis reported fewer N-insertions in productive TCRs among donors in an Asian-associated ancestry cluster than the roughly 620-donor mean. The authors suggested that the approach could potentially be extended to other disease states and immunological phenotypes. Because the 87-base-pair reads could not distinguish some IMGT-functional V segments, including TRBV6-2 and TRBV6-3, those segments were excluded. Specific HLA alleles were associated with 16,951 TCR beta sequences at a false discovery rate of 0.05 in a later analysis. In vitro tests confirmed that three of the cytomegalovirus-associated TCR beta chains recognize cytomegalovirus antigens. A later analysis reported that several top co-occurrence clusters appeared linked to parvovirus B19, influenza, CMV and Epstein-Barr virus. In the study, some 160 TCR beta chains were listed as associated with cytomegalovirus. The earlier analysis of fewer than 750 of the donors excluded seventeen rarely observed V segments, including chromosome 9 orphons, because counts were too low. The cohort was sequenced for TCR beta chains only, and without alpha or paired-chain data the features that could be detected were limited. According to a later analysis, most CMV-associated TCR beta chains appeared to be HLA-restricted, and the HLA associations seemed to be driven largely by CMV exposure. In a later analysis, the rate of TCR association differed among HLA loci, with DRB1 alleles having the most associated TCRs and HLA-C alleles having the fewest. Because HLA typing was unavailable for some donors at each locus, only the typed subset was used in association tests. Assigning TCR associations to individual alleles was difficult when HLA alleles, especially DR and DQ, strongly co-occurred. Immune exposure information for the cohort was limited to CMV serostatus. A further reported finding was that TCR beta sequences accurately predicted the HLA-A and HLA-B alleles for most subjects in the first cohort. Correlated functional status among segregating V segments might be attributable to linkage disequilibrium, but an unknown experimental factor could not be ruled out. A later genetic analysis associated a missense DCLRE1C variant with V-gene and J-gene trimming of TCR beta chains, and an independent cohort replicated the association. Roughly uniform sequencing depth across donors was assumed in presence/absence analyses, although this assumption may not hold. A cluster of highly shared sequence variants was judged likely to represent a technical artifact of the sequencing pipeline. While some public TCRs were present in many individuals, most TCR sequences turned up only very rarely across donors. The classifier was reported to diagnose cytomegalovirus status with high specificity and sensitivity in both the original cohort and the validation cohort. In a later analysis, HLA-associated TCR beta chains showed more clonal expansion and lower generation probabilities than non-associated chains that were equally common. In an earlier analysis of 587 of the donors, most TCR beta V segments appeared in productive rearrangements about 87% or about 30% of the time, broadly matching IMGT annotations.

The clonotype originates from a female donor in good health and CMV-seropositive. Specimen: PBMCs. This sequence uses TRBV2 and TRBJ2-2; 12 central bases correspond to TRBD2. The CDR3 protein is CASRPSGRAGELFF. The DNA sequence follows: TGTGCCAGCAGACCTAGCGGGAGGGCGGGGGAGCTGTTTTTT.